The text below deals with one TCR beta chain. It was with unique molecular identifiers that the TCRbeta library was prepared. In TCRdb, the PCR reads were re-called with MiXCR into one record per CDR3 protein. The table has roughly 500,000 distinct CDR3 sequences, about 33% seen once. The data derive from a study of T-cell reconstitution after alpha-beta-depleted transplantation in children. V was cut by 4 bases and J by 6 bases, with 17 bases left in between. Germline CDR1 KGHDR, CDR2 SFDVKD. CDR3 length: 15 amino acids. Sequenced material: PBMCs from the stem cell graft donor, taken from the stem cell graft. This clonotype originated in a human donor who donated a stem cell graft to a child with aplastic anemia. The chain has TRBV24-1 and TRBJ2-5; perhaps D is TRBD1 or TRBD2 (5 bases each). The CDR3 sequence is CATSDPGSAGQTQYF. DNA for the CDR3: TGTGCCACCAGTGACCCAGGGAGCGCAGGGCAGACCCAGTACTTC.